The 6 T cell receptor beta chains reported below all come from one sample, sequenced in a study of cytomegalovirus exposure and HLA in healthy donors. The primer mix had 60 Vbeta and 13 Jbeta primers. The method was immunoSEQ multiplex PCR; TCRdb's version includes in-frame clones alone and lacks a portion of them. The sample's table shows some 70,000 clones. Sequenced sample: PBMCs. The receptors were gathered from a man aged 35 to 55 in good health and CMV-seronegative.

The J gene is TRBJ2-1, the V gene TRBV6-4; 11 positions agree with TRBD2. V lost 0 bases and J lost 9; bases outside the gene matches: 4. Germline CDR1 is MRHNA and CDR2 is SNTAGT. The CDR3 extends over 15 amino acids. The CDR3: CASSDSTSGGSEQFF. As DNA, the CDR3 is TGTGCCAGCAGTGACTCAACTAGCGGGGGATCTGAGCAGTTCTTC.

The chain couples TRBV5-8 to TRBJ1-3; D is undetermined. This CDR3 contains 14 residues. Trimming removed 0 bases at V and 4 bases at J, with 8 bases between. CDR1 is SGHTS and CDR2 is YDEGEE in the germline V gene. CDR3 region: CASSLVDWGNTIYF. CDR3 DNA: TGTGCCAGCAGCTTGGTCGACTGGGGAAACACCATATATTTT.

This chain uses TRBV7-6 with TRBJ2-7; TRBD1 is a possible D gene (6 bases). The V gene lost 6 bases and the J gene lost 0 bases, with 12 bases spanning the gap. This CDR3 is 14 amino acids long. Per germline, CDR1 SGHVS and CDR2 FNYEAQ. The CDR3 sequence: CASSPGHYSYEQYF. The CDR3 DNA reads TGTGCCAGCAGTCCGGGACACTACTCCTACGAGCAGTACTTC.

The V gene is TRBV15, the J gene TRBJ2-5; possible D gene TRBD2, 5 bases. Matching the DNA end better, TRBJ2-7 makes the J call doubtful. CDR3 length equals 13 residues. Germline V CDR1 and CDR2: LNHNV, YYDKDF (reference sequence). In DNA, the CDR3 is TGTGCCACCAGCAGAGATGGAGCGGACGAGCAGTACTTC. It yields the protein CATSRDGADEQYF.

The chain combines TRBV18 with TRBJ2-1; TRBD2 matches 8 bases. CDR1 is KGHSH and CDR2 is LQKENI in the germline V gene. This CDR3 has 18 amino acids. V gave up 3 bases and J gave up 0 bases; unmatched junction bases: 10. CDR3 residues: CASSPLSISGVSYNEQFF. The CDR3 DNA sequence: TGTGCCAGCTCACCTCTTAGTATTAGCGGGGTCTCCTACAATGAGCAGTTCTTC.

The chain's CDR3 is CASSYSIGDTQYF. CDR3 sequence (DNA): TGTGCCAGCAGTTACTCGATCGGAGATACGCAGTATTTT. The rearrangement joins TRBV6-5 to TRBJ2-3, with D unresolved. This CDR3 contains 13 residues. V gave up 0 bases and J gave up 5 bases, with 6 bases separating them. Germline V gene data show CDR1 as MNHEY and CDR2 as SVGAGI.